The 20 T cell receptor beta chains reported below all come from one sample, sequenced in a study of response to subunit inactivated influenza vaccine. TCRdb analysed the RT-PCR reads with MiXCR anew, one entry per CDR3 protein. The table has 650,000 to 850,000 distinct CDR3 sequences, approximately 13% seen once. Source: PBMCs from blood, taken 14 to 15 days before vaccination. The receptors here all came from a middle-aged man who received an inactivated influenza vaccine.

This clonotype came up many times. This sequence joins TRBV4-2 and TRBJ2-1, with 7 bases matching TRBD1. The length of the CDR3 is 16 residues. V was pared by 2 bases and J by 1 base, with 5 bases of the junction left unmatched. Germline V gene data show CDR1 as LGHNA and CDR2 as YNFKEQ. CDR3 in amino acids: CASSQIRGQSYNEQFF. In DNA form, the CDR3 reads TGTGCCAGCAGCCAAATAAGGGGGCAGTCCTACAATGAGCAGTTCTTC.

This clonotype was detected a few times. This chain links TRBV6-1 with TRBJ1-1; D unclear. Germline values: CDR1 MNHNS, CDR2 SASEGT. There are 14 residues in the CDR3. Trimming removed 7 bases from V and 4 bases from J, with 16 bases in between. CDR3 residues: CASTTGPPSTEAFF. CDR3 DNA sequence: TGTGCCAGCACCACCGGACCCCCGAGCACTGAAGCTTTCTTT.

The V and J genes are TRBV11-1 and TRBJ2-2; D is unclear. Trimming pared 4 bases from V and 2 bases from J, leaving 14 bases between. Germline CDR1 reads SGHAT; CDR2 reads FQDESV (reference sequence). CDR3 size: 16 residues. The CDR3 sequence is CASSSAGDPNTGELFF. The CDR3 nucleotides read TGTGCCAGCAGCTCCGCAGGCGATCCTAACACCGGGGAGCTGTTTTTT.

V usage is TRBV28 and J usage is TRBJ2-7; either TRBD1 or TRBD2 may fit D (5 bases each). The germline V and J ends were trimmed by 7 bases and 2 bases, with 18 bases remaining between them. This CDR3 is 15 amino acids long. The germline CDR1 and CDR2 sequences are MDHEN and SYDVKM. In nucleotides, the CDR3 is TGTGCCAGCAATCCGGGACCCTTATTCCCCTACGAGCAGTACTTC. Amino acids: CASNPGPLFPYEQYF.

This clonotype was seen more than once but under ten times. The V call is TRBV12-3 or TRBV12-4, the J call TRBJ2-7; D unclear. This CDR3 is built from 14 residues. Trimming shortened V by 3 bases and J by 6 bases, and 15 bases separated the two germline ends. The CDR3 bases are TGTGCCAGCAGTTTCCATTCGGGTTTGTTCGAGCAGTACTTC. Its protein is CASSFHSGLFEQYF.

This clonotype has at least ten counts. V is TRBV11-2 and J is TRBJ2-2, with D maybe TRBD2 (5 bases). V was clipped by 2 bases and J by 5 bases, with 15 bases between them. The CDR3 loop spans 16 amino acids. CDR1 is SGHAT and CDR2 is FQNNGV in the germline V gene. CDR3 region: CASSLQAVRGTGELFF. In DNA form, the CDR3 reads TGTGCCAGCAGCTTACAGGCGGTGCGAGGGACCGGGGAGCTGTTTTTT.

The chain recombines TRBV2 with TRBJ1-2; D uncertain. Trimming removed 2 bases at V and 7 bases at J, with 8 bases between. CDR1 and CDR2 from the germline V gene are SNHLY and FYNNEI. This CDR3 is built from 12 residues. Here the CDR3 DNA reads TGTGCCAGCAGTGAAACGAGAGGTGGCTACACCTTC. Its translation is CASSETRGGYTF.

Turning to this clonotype: At one end, the junction sequence differs from germline, possibly due to a read error. The chain couples TRBV5-1 to TRBJ2-7; 10 bases agree with TRBD1. CDR1 and CDR2 (germline): SGHRS, YFSETQ. This CDR3 has 12 residues. CDR3 sequence: CASSLEGTGVNF. The CDR3 coding sequence is TGCGCCAGCAGCTTGGAAGGGACAGGGGTGAACTTC. The full variable domain, its missing parts supplied by reference TRBV5-1 and TRBJ2-7, is KAGVTQTPRYLIKTRGQQVTLSCSPISGHRSVSWYQQTPGQGLQFLFEYFSETQRNKGNFPGRFSGRQFSNSRSEMNVSTLELGDSALYLCASSLEGTGVNFGPGTRLTVT.

This clonotype occurred many times. At one boundary the junction diverges from the germline segment, which might be a read error. This chain connects TRBV4-3 to TRBJ2-3; 8 nucleotides line up with TRBD1. Germline V gives CDR1 LGHNA, CDR2 YSLEER. This CDR3 contains 12 residues. This CDR3 is CASSQDRGTQYF. The CDR3 DNA sequence: TGTGCCAGCAGCCAAGACAGGGGTACGCAGTATTTT.

There are many counts of this clonotype. The gene calls are TRBV3-1 and TRBJ2-1; maybe TRBD1 (6 bases). The CDR3 covers 13 residues. Trimming shortened V by 5 bases and J by 12 bases, and 17 bases separated the two germline ends. Germline V CDR1 and CDR2: LGHDT, YNNKEL (reference sequence). CDR3: CASSTGQSGGQFF. Written as DNA, the CDR3 is TGTGCCAGCAGCACTGGACAGTCCGGTGGGCAGTTCTTC.

This clonotype was counted only a few times. V usage is TRBV6-2 or TRBV6-3 and J usage is TRBJ1-1; unclear D gene. This CDR3 has 11 amino acids. The V end was cut by 10 bases, the J end by 6 bases, with 12 bases between. From germline, CDR1 is MNHEY and CDR2 SVGEGT. The chain's CDR3 is CATGRVAEAFF. The CDR3 DNA follows: TGTGCCACCGGCCGAGTCGCTGAAGCTTTCTTT.

This clonotype was seen a few times. This sequence joins TRBV28 and TRBJ2-3; D is unresolved. There are 14 residues in the CDR3. CDR1 MDHEN and CDR2 SYDVKM come from the germline V gene. V lost 3 bases, J lost 0 bases, and 7 bases lay in between. The CDR3 loop reads CASSLDVSTDTQYF. The CDR3 DNA sequence: TGTGCCAGCAGTTTGGACGTTAGCACAGATACGCAGTATTTT.

This clonotype was found many times. The V call is TRBV11-2, the J call TRBJ2-3; tentative D call: TRBD1 (5 bases). The length of the CDR3 is 17 residues. The V gene's germline CDR1 is SGHAT and CDR2 FQNNGV. V lost 2 bases, J lost 5 bases, and 20 bases lay in between. The chain's CDR3 is CASSLNSGPWHQDTQYF. The CDR3 DNA reads as TGTGCCAGCAGCTTAAACTCAGGGCCCTGGCACCAAGATACGCAGTATTTT.

Only a few counts were recorded for this clonotype. This chain connects TRBV29-1 to TRBJ2-5; maybe TRBD1 (5 bases). V was pared by 4 bases and J by 3 bases, with 12 bases between. Germline values: CDR1 SQVTM, CDR2 ANQGSEA. The CDR3 has 13 amino acids. The CDR3 DNA follows: TGCAGCGTTGCAAGAGGCAGGGAAGAGACCCAGTACTTC. This translates into CSVARGREETQYF.

The rearrangement joins TRBV4-2 to TRBJ1-5, with a tentative D call TRBD1 (6 bases). Trimming took 4 bases from V and 7 from J, leaving 14 bases between them. Germline CDR1 and CDR2: LGHNA and YNFKEQ. The CDR3 runs to 14 residues. The CDR3 bases are TGTGCCAGCAGCCCCGAGGGGGTGGAACAGCCCCAGCATTTT. The encoded protein is CASSPEGVEQPQHF.

The table lists this clonotype with many counts. This chain connects TRBV29-1 to TRBJ2-1; 9 bases fit TRBD1. V shed 6 bases, J shed 12 bases, and the junction held 6 bases outside the gene matches. CDR3 length: 11 residues. Germline CDR1 and CDR2: SQVTM and ANQGSEA. CDR3 DNA sequence: TGCAGCGTGGGACAGGGTGGGGGGCAGTTCTTC. Its translation: CSVGQGGGQFF.

The chain joins TRBV12-3 or TRBV12-4 to TRBJ1-5, with D possibly matching TRBD1 (6 bases). This CDR3 is built from 15 residues. V lost 1 base, J lost 1 base, and 8 bases lay in between. The CDR3 protein is CASSLEQGSNQPQHF. DNA of the CDR3: TGTGCCAGCAGTTTAGAGCAGGGGAGCAATCAGCCCCAGCATTTT.

This clonotype has a handful of counts. V is TRBV4-1 and J is TRBJ2-2; 7 nucleotides agree with TRBD1. In germline, CDR1 is MGHRA, CDR2 YSYEKL. The CDR3 is made up of 14 amino acids. The trim removed 1 base at V and 6 bases at J, leaving 2 bases unmatched. The CDR3 protein is CASSQATGAGELFF. In nucleotides, the CDR3 is TGCGCCAGCAGCCAAGCCACAGGGGCCGGGGAGCTGTTTTTT.

V gene TRBV7-2 combines with J gene TRBJ2-1; the D is unclear. V shed 4 bases and J shed 7 bases, with 14 bases lying between them. The CDR3 is 14 residues long. In germline, CDR1 is SGHTA, CDR2 FQGNSA. This CDR3 is CASSYHEPVNEQFF. The DNA for the CDR3 is TGTGCCAGCAGCTACCATGAACCTGTTAATGAGCAGTTCTTC.

This clonotype was seen more than once but under ten times. The chain couples TRBV12-1 to TRBJ2-7; the table's D call, TRBD1, has no DNA check behind it. TRBV12-1 is marked as a pseudogene. The CDR3 has 15 residues. The CDR3 DNA is TGTGCCAGCAGCTTTGCGGTATCCCAGGGTCCCGAGCAGTACTTC. Translating it yields CASSFAVSQGPEQYF.